This TCR beta chain was sequenced in a study of T-cell reconstitution after alpha-beta-depleted transplantation in children. Study-wide findings and caveats: Several hundred rapidly expanded clones from non-depleted graft cells reportedly supplied alpha-beta T cells about two months post-transplant.

Unique molecular identifiers were used in preparing the TCRbeta library. TCRdb processed the PCR reads anew with MiXCR; each CDR3 protein has one entry. The sample has around 94,000 distinct CDR3 sequences; approximately 8% are singletons. About this clonotype: The antigen remains undetermined. Germline is not matched at one junction end, which may reflect a read error.

This CDR3 has 13 residues. In germline, CDR1 is DFQATT, CDR2 SNEGSKA (reference sequence). The clonotype was recovered from a boy aged 2 to 10 with acute lymphoblastic leukemia, due to receive a stem cell transplant. Material: PBMCs, obtained before TCRalphabeta/CD19-depleted stem cell transplant. The rearrangement joins TRBV20-1 to TRBJ1-5, with D possibly TRBD1 on 5 matching bases. CDR3 sequence (DNA): TGCAGTGCTAGCAAGGGGTGGAATCAGCCCGAGCATTTT. Translating gives CSASKGWNQPEHF.